This T cell receptor (beta chain) was captured by sequencing in a study of blood T cell repertoires in COVID-19 (dated by TCRdb to 2019 to 2021). The study in broad terms: Samples from collaborators originated in the United States, Italy and Spain and spanned both the acute and convalescent phases of COVID-19. The material from the prospective study consisted of cDNA or gDNA derived from T cells, B-cell-depleted T cells, or PBMCs. The repertoires were made available in a free public database intended to serve as a resource for research on the immune response to SARS-CoV-2. Where available, HLA class I and class II types were obtained from metadata supplied by the sample provider rather than from assay-based typing. A de-identified subject ID, COVID-19 status, age in years and sex were almost always included in the sample metadata. Deeply sampled blood TCRbeta repertoires from subjects exposed to, actively infected with, or recovered from COVID-19 were included in the dataset. The samples were drawn from the first 160 participants of the ongoing ImmuneRACE study and from 1,254 subjects provided by 6 global collaborators. Points the paper makes about the study in general: Clinical and demographic metadata were provided uncurated, with the amount varying by source and participant.

Concerning this clone: No cognate antigen has been identified for it. No base-level quality is on record; no much larger clone is a single base apart.

After removal of 6 bases from V and 1 base from J, the junction retains 8 bases not matched to a gene. CDR1 is given as DFQATT and CDR2 as SNEGSKA, both from the germline V gene (reference sequence). The CDR3 has 15 amino acids, counting the end cysteine and phenylalanine. The DNA shown is the 45-base CDR3, in frame from base 1. Enrolling through a virtual design, the prospective study's participants ranged in age from roughly 18 to 89 years and lived across roughly 23 United States geographic areas. In the prospective study, cohorts were assigned on the basis of participant-reported clinical history obtained from a screening survey and a study questionnaire. Exposed participants were defined as having been in contact with someone with a PCR-confirmed or clinician-diagnosed COVID-19 case within 2 weeks of study entry. In the prospective study, mobile phlebotomists collected whole blood, serum and a nasopharyngeal or oropharyngeal swab from each participant. Over a roughly two-month period, participants in the prospective study had the option of providing additional blood draws and questionnaires. Before DNA extraction, blood samples from the prospective study were shipped at room temperature or frozen.

TCRbeta CDR3 regions were amplified from genomic DNA using the immunoSEQ Assay, a bias-controlled multiplex PCR. Concerning the study's data processing: The number of nucleated cells in each sample was estimated from the amplification of reference gene primers within the assay. Sequence reads were collapsed and filtered to measure the absolute abundance of every unique TCRbeta CDR3 rearrangement. For each sample, productive Simpson clonality was calculated by taking the square root of Simpson's diversity index across productive rearrangements. In TCRdb, the immuneACCESS table is reduced to in-frame sequences with V and J assigned. These tables do not hold every clone; where another copy was compared, an unresolved V gene accounts for under half, and the others remain unexplained. Clonal size and the V and J genes are those of that table, whereas D and trimming came from the DNA. The sample has some 300,000 clones on record, nearly 90% of them singletons. The ten largest clones take up under 3% of the sample.

Sequenced sample: PBMCs or T cells enriched from blood (not recorded which). This receptor was taken from a woman in her forties or fifties who had been exposed to COVID-19. The sequence joins TRBV20-1 to TRBJ2-7; the central 11 bases match TRBD2. The CDR3 region reads CSASISGGASYEQYF. At the DNA level, the sequence is TGCAGTGCAAGTATTAGCGGGGGGGCTTCCTACGAGCAGTACTTC.